This T cell receptor (beta chain) was identified during a study of technical replicates of blood from a few donors. TCRdb's copy holds only in-frame clones and misses some; the assay was immunoSEQ multiplex PCR. The data hold about 83,000 clones, with 95% to 97% observed a single time. CDR1 and CDR2 (germline): SGHAT, FQNNGV. This CDR3 has 12 residues. Trimming cost V 8 bases and J 8 bases, with 15 bases left between them. The TCR originated in a human donor in good health. Sequencing was done on a sample of T cells isolated from PBMCs. The chain carries TRBV11-2 and TRBJ1-2; the D gene is possibly TRBD1 (5 bases). CDR3 sequence reads: CASGLQGRGYTF. DNA for the CDR3: TGTGCCAGCGGCCTCCAGGGAAGGGGCTACACCTTC.